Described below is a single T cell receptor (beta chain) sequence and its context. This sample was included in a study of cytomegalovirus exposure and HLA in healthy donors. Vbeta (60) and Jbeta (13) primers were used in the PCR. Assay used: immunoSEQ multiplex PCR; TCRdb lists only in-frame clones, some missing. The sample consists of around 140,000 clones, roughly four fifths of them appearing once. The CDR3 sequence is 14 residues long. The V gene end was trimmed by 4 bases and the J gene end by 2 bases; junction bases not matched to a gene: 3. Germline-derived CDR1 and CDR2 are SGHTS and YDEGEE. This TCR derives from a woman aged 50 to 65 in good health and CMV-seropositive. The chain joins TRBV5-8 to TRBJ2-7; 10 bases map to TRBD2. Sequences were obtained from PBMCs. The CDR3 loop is CASSGGLAAYEQYF. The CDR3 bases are TGTGCCAGCAGCGGTGGACTAGCGGCCTACGAGCAGTACTTC.